The clone carrying this TCR beta chain came up a few times. This entry is derived from a study of human T cells and chemical hapten exposure. The library put unique molecular identifiers onto individual cDNA molecules. TCRdb fed the RACE reads into MiXCR, producing one record per CDR3 protein. The table shows more than 85,000 distinct CDR3 sequences, with around 7.9% occurring only once. Stated time point: pre-sensitization, week 0. Regarding treatment: therapeutic diphenylcyclopropenone sensitization with weekly scalp DPC. With V trimmed by 6 bases and J by 7 bases, 8 bases remained unmatched. The V gene's germline CDR1 is SGDLS and CDR2 YYNGEE. This CDR3 has 14 amino acids.

The sequence was collected from a man between 40 and 49 years old with alopecia areata. Some clones in this sample may be carry-over from other donors' samples. The chain recombines TRBV9 with TRBJ2-7, with 12 bases that match TRBD2. Material: whole blood, obtained in connection with sensitization to the hapten diphenylcyclopropenone (DPC). DNA for the CDR3: TGTGCCAGCATACGACTAGCGGGAGCAGAAGAGCAGTACTTC. This sequence encodes CASIRLAGAEEQYF. Based on the CDR3 plus reference TRBV9 and TRBJ2-7, the full variable domain is DSGVTQTPKHLITATGQRVTLRCSPRSGDLSVYWYQQSLDQGLQFLIQYYNGEERAKGNILERFSAQQFPDLHSELNLSSLELGDSALYFCASIRLAGAEEQYFGPGTRLTVT.